This TCR beta chain was sequenced in a study of blood T cell repertoires in COVID-19. Germline V gives CDR1 MNHNS, CDR2 SASEGT. V shed 1 base, J shed 5 bases, and the junction held 5 bases outside the gene matches. The CDR3 contains 15 residues. Per the original data handling: Amplification from reference gene primers served as the basis for estimated nucleated cell counts. The table came from immunoSEQ multiplex PCR; TCRdb's copy has only in-frame clones and leaves some out. V and J calls plus clone size are reproduced from that table; the DNA served to infer D and trimming. The sample shows more than 200,000 clones, about 87% of them seen only once.

The sequencing sample was made of peripheral blood. The source is a woman aged 55-70 years with COVID-19, enrolled during active disease. This chain links TRBV6-1 with TRBJ1-5; 7 bases are shared with TRBD1. CDR3 DNA: TGTGCCAGCAGTGAAGGAAAGGGGGCCGATCAGCCCCAGCATTTT. Amino acid sequence: CASSEGKGADQPQHF.